This T cell receptor (beta chain) was sequenced in a study of TIL therapy for anti-PD-1-resistant metastatic lung cancer. Study-wide results and caveats: This highly selected cohort may not generalize to typical lung cancer patients.

Time point indicated: pre-treatment sample, taken before nivolumab and TIL therapy. The trim removed 1 base at V and 2 bases at J, leaving 7 bases unmatched. The CDR3 covers 16 residues. CDR1 and CDR2 (germline): KGHSH, LQKENI. As to this clone: Antigen unknown.

The libraries were made with immunoSEQ v3. Clones were read by immunoSEQ multiplex PCR, and TCRdb kept only the in-frame ones, dropping some. The sample shows tens of thousands of clones, about nine tenths of them seen only once. This chain connects TRBV18 to TRBJ2-7; TRBD1 matches at 8 bases. This receptor was taken from a person aged 25-80 years with non-small cell lung cancer. The material sequenced was blood, taken at baseline. For the CDR3, the DNA is TGTGCCAGCTCACCACGGAGCCAGGGGGCCCCCTACGAGCAGTACTTC. Translating gives CASSPRSQGAPYEQYF. Full variable domain (rest looked up from reference TRBV18 and TRBJ2-7): NAGVMQNPRHLVRRRGQEARLRCSPMKGHSHVYWYRQLPEEGLKFMVYLQKENIIDESGMPKERFSAEFPKEGPSILRIQQVVRGDSAAYFCASSPRSQGAPYEQYFGPGTRLTVT.